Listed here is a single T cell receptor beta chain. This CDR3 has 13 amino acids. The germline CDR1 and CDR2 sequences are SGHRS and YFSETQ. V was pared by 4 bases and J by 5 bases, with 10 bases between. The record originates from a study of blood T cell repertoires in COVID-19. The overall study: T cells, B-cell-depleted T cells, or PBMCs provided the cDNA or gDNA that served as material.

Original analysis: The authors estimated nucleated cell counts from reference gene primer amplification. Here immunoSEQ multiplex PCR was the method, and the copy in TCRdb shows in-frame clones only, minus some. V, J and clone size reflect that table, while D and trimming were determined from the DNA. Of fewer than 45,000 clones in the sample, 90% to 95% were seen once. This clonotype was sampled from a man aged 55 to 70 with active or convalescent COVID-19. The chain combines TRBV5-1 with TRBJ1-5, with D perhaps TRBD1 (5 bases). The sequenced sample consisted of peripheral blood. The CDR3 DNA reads TGCGCCAGCAGCCCCCGGGGGGATCAGCCCCAGCATTTT. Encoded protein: CASSPRGDQPQHF.